This paragraph covers one T cell receptor (beta chain) sequence. Survey-level TCR beta sequencing used the immunoSEQ assay. The protocol was immunoSEQ multiplex PCR, while the TCRdb copy is restricted to in-frame clones and leaves out a portion. The sample holds 40,000 to 55,000 clones, 85% to 95% seen once. The clonotype comes from a man aged 40-50 years with rheumatoid arthritis. Sequenced input: PBMCs.

CDR3 DNA sequence: TGTGCCAGCAGTCTAGAGGGAAGGTCGGGGGGCTACACCTTC. Translating it yields CASSLEGRSGGYTF. The rearrangement joins TRBV27 to TRBJ1-2; D is undetermined. Germline V gene lookup returns CDR1 MNHEY and CDR2 SMNVEV (reference sequence). CDR3 length: 14 residues. The germline V and J ends were trimmed by 5 bases and 8 bases, with 18 bases remaining between them.